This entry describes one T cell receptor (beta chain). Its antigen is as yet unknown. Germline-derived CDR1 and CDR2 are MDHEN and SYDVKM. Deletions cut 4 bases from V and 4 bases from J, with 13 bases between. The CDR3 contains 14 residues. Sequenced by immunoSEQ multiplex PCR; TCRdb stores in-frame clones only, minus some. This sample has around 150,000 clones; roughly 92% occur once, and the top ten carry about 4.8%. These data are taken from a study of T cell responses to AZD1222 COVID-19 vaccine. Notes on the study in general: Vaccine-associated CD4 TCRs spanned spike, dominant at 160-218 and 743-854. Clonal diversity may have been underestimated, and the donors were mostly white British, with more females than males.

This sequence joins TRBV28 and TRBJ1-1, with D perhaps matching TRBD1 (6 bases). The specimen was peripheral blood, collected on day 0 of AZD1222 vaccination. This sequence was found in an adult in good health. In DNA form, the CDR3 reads TGTGCCAGCAGTTCACCTGCGGGGGCCACTGAAGCTTTCTTT. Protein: CASSSPAGATEAFF.